The rows below give T cell receptor beta chains drawn from one sample of a study of human T cells and chemical hapten exposure. TCRdb re-called the RACE reads with MiXCR, one entry per CDR3 protein. This sample carries a few hundred thousand distinct CDR3 sequences, 4.5% to 5.5% of them seen once, and the ten largest clones take roughly 8.2%. Sequencing was performed on whole blood, taken in connection with sensitization to the hapten diphenylcyclopropenone (DPC). These receptors originate from a young woman with alopecia areata. Some clones in this sample may be carry-over from other donors' samples. The CDR3 runs from the conserved cysteine through the conserved F or W. A D gene is named only where the DNA matches it firmly. Rows may omit the clone size; those that give it use once, few, many or a size class.

clone size | D gene | J gene | V gene | CDR3 DNA | CDR3 protein
NA | TRBD1 | TRBJ1-1 | TRBV5-1 | TGCGCCAGCAGGAGGCCGGGACAGTTAAACACTGAAGCTTTCTTT | CASRRPGQLNTEAFF
NA | TRBD1 | TRBJ2-5 | TRBV12-3/TRBV12-4 | TGTGCCAGCAGTTTAGCGCGGACAGGAGAAGAGACCCAGTACTTC | CASSLARTGEETQYF
few | TRBD1 | TRBJ2-3 | TRBV6-6 | TGTGCCAGCAGTCAGGCCGGGACAGGAAGCACAGATACGCAGTATTTT | CASSQAGTGSTDTQYF
few | NA | TRBJ2-3 | TRBV27 | TGTGCCAGCAGTTTTGGGGGGATTGGTACGCAGTATTTT | CASSFGGIGTQYF
few | TRBD1 | TRBJ2-7 | TRBV12-3/TRBV12-4 | TGTGCCAGCAGTTCCCTCCCCGGGACAGGGGGGAGGTACGAGCAGTACTTC | CASSSLPGTGGRYEQYF
few | NA | TRBJ2-2 | TRBV12-3/TRBV12-4 | TGTGCCAGCAGGAGTGCCGGGGAGCTGTTTTTT | CASRSAGELFF
few | NA | TRBJ1-5 | TRBV6-2/TRBV6-3 | TGTGCCAGCGCGGACAGCGGCAATCAGCCCCAGCATTTT | CASADSGNQPQHF
many | NA | TRBJ2-3 | TRBV4-3 | TGCGCCAGCAGCCGCGCAATGAGGAGGACTAGCACAGATACGCAGTATTTT | CASSRAMRRTSTDTQYF
many | TRBD1 | TRBJ1-4 | TRBV28 | TGTGCCAGCAGTGGCAGGACAGGACGACGAGGTGCAACTAATGAAAAACTGTTTTTT | CASSGRTGRRGATNEKLFF
many | TRBD2 | TRBJ2-1 | TRBV7-2 | TGTGCCAGCAGCCCGAAGCGGGGGGGCGGGTACAATGAGCAGTTCTTC | CASSPKRGGGYNEQFF
few | NA | TRBJ1-5 | TRBV12-3/TRBV12-4 | TGTGCCAGCATCCAAGGGGGGGGAAGGCAGCCCCAGCATTTT | CASIQGGGRQPQHF
NA | NA | TRBJ1-2 | TRBV28 | TGTGCCAGCAGTTTCGAGATCTATGGCTACACCTTC | CASSFEIYGYTF
many | NA | TRBJ1-1 | TRBV5-1 | TGCGCCAGCAGCTTGCTAGGGTCCCAGGACACTGAAGCTTTCTTT | CASSLLGSQDTEAFF
many | NA | TRBJ1-1 | TRBV5-1 | TGCGCCAGCAGAGTCCAGCCCTCCACTGAAGCTTTCTTT | CASRVQPSTEAFF
few | NA | TRBJ2-6 | TRBV2 | TGTGCCAGCAGTATACCAGGGGCAGGGGCCAACGTCCTGACTTTC | CASSIPGAGANVLTF
few | NA | TRBJ2-7 | TRBV29-1 | TGCAGCGTCCAGGAAAGCAGGCGGAACTACGAGCAGTACTTC | CSVQESRRNYEQYF
many | NA | TRBJ2-2 | TRBV7-2 | TGTGCCAGCAGACAACAGGGAAACACCGGGGAGCTGTTTTTT | CASRQQGNTGELFF
many | NA | TRBJ1-1 | TRBV6-5 | TGTGCCAGCAGTGGTGATGGCCCTGAAGCTTTCTTT | CASSGDGPEAFF
few | NA | TRBJ1-4 | TRBV24-1 | TGTGCCACCAGTGCAAGCAGGGACCGGAATGAAAAACTGTTTTTT | CATSASRDRNEKLFF
few | TRBD2 | TRBJ2-4 | TRBV4-1 | TGCGCCAGCAGCCAAGAGACTAGCGGGGGGGCAAAGAGAACCAAAAACATTCAGTACTTC | CASSQETSGGAKRTKNIQYF
few | TRBD1 | TRBJ1-1 | TRBV15 | TGTGCCACCAGCAGAGCGAGTGGGACAGCTCACAGGGGTGAAGCTTTCTTT | CATSRASGTAHRGEAFF
many | NA | TRBJ1-5 | TRBV6-5 | TGTGCCAGCAGTTACGGGGGACAAACCCAGCCCCAGCATTTT | CASSYGGQTQPQHF
few | NA | TRBJ2-3 | TRBV24-1 | TGTGCCACGGCCCCCTGGGGGTTAAGGGATACGCAGTATTTT | CATAPWGLRDTQYF
NA | TRBD1 | TRBJ2-4 | TRBV2 | TGTGCCAGCAGGACCGGGACAGGAGCCAAAAACATTCAGTACTTC | CASRTGTGAKNIQYF
few | NA | TRBJ1-4 | TRBV4-3 | TGCGCCAGCAGCCAAGCTGAACAGTCTAATGAAAAACTGTTTTTT | CASSQAEQSNEKLFF
NA | TRBD1 | TRBJ2-3 | TRBV4-1 | TGCGCCAGCCAGAGGCCCGGCCAGGGGGCAGATACGCAGTATTTT | CASQRPGQGADTQYF
many | TRBD2 | TRBJ2-3 | TRBV6-6 | TGTGCCAGCACCCAAATCGGGACTAGCGGGAGGGGGTATTTT | CASTQIGTSGRGYF
many | NA | TRBJ1-6 | TRBV12-5 | TGTGCTAGTGGGGGTCATGGCCCGAATTCACCCCTCCACTTT | CASGGHGPNSPLHF